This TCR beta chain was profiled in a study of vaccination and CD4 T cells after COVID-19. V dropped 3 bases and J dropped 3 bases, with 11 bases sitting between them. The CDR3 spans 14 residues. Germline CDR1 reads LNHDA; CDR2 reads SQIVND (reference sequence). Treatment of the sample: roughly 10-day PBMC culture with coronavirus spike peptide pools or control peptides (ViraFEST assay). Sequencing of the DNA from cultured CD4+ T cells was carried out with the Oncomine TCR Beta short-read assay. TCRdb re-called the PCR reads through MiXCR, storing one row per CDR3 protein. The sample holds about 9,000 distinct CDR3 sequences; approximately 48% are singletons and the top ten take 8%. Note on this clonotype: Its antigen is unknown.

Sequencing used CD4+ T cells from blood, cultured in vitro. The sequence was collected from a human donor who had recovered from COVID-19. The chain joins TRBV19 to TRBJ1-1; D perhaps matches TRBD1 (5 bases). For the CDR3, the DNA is TGTGCCAGTAGTATGGGGACCCGGGACACTGAAGCTTTCTTT. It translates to CASSMGTRDTEAFF.